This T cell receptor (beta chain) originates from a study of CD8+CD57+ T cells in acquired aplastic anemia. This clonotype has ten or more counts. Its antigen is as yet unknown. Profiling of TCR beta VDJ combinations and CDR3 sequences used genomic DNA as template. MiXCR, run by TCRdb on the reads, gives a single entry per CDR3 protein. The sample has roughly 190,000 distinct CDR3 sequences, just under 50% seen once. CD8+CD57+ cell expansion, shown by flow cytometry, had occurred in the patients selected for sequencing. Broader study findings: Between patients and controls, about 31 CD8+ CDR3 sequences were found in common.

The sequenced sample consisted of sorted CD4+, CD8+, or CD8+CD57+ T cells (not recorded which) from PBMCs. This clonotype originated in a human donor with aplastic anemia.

For the CDR3, the DNA is TGTGCCAGCAGTGCACTAGCGAACACAGATACGCAGTATTTT. Protein product: CASSALANTDTQYF. V and J are TRBV6-1 and TRBJ2-3; 7 nucleotides agree with TRBD2. V was pared by 4 bases and J by 2 bases, with 3 bases of the junction left unmatched. Germline CDR1 reads MNHNS; CDR2 reads SASEGT. This CDR3 comprises 14 residues.